The source of this TCR beta chain is a study of T cell repertoires in aging, cancer and after chemotherapy. Study-level background: Clear clonal overlap appeared across healthy donor samples taken over several months to years.

Rearranged V-D-J TRB sequences were amplified with a mixed TRB-A/B primer pool. TCRdb recomputed calls from the multiplex PCR reads with MiXCR, one row per CDR3 protein. The repertoire consists of more than 2,500 distinct CDR3 sequences, with about 31% occurring once and the leading ten covering roughly an eighth. Worth noting for this clonotype: Its antigen is as yet unknown.

TCR beta rearrangements were amplified from peripheral blood genomic DNA. Whole-study findings and limits: In healthy donors, age-related TCR diversity loss mainly reflected lost richness.

Germline CDR1 and CDR2: SGHNT and YYREEE (reference sequence). CDR3 length: 13 residues. Trimming removed 4 bases from V and 5 bases from J; junction bases left unmatched: 5. The J gene is TRBJ2-7, the V gene TRBV5-4; 8 bases match TRBD1. The clonotype comes from a human donor in good health. The sequenced material came from blood. The CDR3 sequence: CASSVTGVDEQYF. The CDR3 nucleotides are TGTGCCAGCAGCGTGACAGGGGTGGACGAGCAGTACTTC.